This record looks at one T cell receptor beta chain sequence and its context. This record belongs to a study of blood T cell repertoires in COVID-19. Here immunoSEQ multiplex PCR was the method, and the copy in TCRdb shows in-frame clones only, minus some. The sample has roughly 60,000 clones, approximately 88% seen once; the top ten hold roughly 3.6%. Germline V gene sequence: CDR1 LNHDA, CDR2 SQIVND (reference sequence). J was trimmed by 2 bases and V by 3 bases; bases with no gene match: 12. The CDR3 consists of 18 residues. The sequenced sample consisted of peripheral blood. The chain has TRBV19 and TRBJ1-5, with 8 bases aligning to TRBD1. The TCR was taken from a man between 35 and 55 years old with COVID-19, enrolled during active disease. The DNA for the CDR3 is TGTGCCAGTAGTATTAGAGCAGGGGGCACGGGAGGCAATCAGCCCCAGCATTTT. This codes for CASSIRAGGTGGNQPQHF.